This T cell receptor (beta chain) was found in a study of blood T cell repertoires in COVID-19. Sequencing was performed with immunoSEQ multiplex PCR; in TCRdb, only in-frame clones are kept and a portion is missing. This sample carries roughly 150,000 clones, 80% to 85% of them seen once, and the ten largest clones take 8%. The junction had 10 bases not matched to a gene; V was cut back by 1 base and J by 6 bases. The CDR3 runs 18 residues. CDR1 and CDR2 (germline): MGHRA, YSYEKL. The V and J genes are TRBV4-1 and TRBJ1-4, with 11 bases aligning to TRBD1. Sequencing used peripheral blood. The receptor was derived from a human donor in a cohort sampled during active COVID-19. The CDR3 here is CASSQGLGQGAGDEKLFF. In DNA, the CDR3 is TGCGCCAGCAGCCAAGGCTTAGGACAGGGGGCTGGAGATGAAAAACTGTTTTTT.